A single sample gave rise to the 15 T cell receptor beta chains below, sequenced in a study of T cell responses to AZD1222 COVID-19 vaccine. Generated by immunoSEQ multiplex PCR, the TCRdb table keeps only in-frame clones and is missing some. This listing includes around 140,000 clones. Sequences were obtained from peripheral blood. Source of these receptors: an adult in good health.

The chain joins TRBV3-1 (or the pseudogene TRBV3-2) to TRBJ2-1; weak D call: TRBD2 (7 bases). The CDR3 has 19 residues. Germline lookup yields CDR1 LGHDT and CDR2 YNNKEL (reference sequence). Trimming took off 1 base at V and 1 base at J, with 20 bases between the two ends. This CDR3 is CASSQGPPRGLRSYNEQFF. The CDR3 DNA follows: TGTGCCAGCAGCCAAGGACCCCCCAGGGGACTAAGATCCTACAATGAGCAGTTCTTC.

V gene TRBV2 combines with J gene TRBJ2-1; 7 bases agree with TRBD1. This CDR3 has 15 residues. The junction had 4 bases not matched to a gene; V was cut back by 1 base and J by 4 bases. The germline CDR1 and CDR2 sequences are SNHLY and FYNNEI. CDR3 DNA: TGTGCCAGCAGTGAAGGACAGGGCCGTTACAATGAGCAGTTCTTC. Translated: CASSEGQGRYNEQFF.

The chain couples TRBV7-2 to TRBJ1-3; 11 bases agree with TRBD1. Germline V CDR1 and CDR2: SGHTA, FQGNSA. CDR3 length: 15 residues. V shed 5 bases and J 6 bases; nucleotides not matched to a gene: 6. The CDR3 loop is CASSRDRGYENTIYF. The DNA for the CDR3 is TGTGCCAGCAGCCGGGACAGGGGGTATGAAAACACCATATATTTT.

This rearrangement joins TRBV11-3 to TRBJ1-1; D is unresolved. The CDR3 length is 13 residues. Trimming shortened V by 7 bases and J by 1 base, and 10 bases separated the two germline ends. Looked up from germline, CDR1 is SGHNT and CDR2 is YENEEA. The CDR3 protein is CASKFTTNTEAFF. CDR3 nucleotide sequence: TGTGCCAGCAAGTTTACTACGAACACTGAAGCTTTCTTT.

The chain is built from TRBV9 and TRBJ2-3, with D unresolved. CDR3 length equals 13 residues. The germline V gene has CDR1 SGDLS and CDR2 YYNGEE. Trimming removed 0 bases from V and 0 bases from J, with 2 bases in between. The CDR3: CASSVESTDTQYF. DNA of the CDR3: TGTGCCAGCAGCGTAGAAAGCACAGATACGCAGTATTTT.

This chain joins TRBV19 and TRBJ1-4, with 7 bases identical to TRBD1. V lost 3 bases and J lost 5; bases outside the gene matches: 6. In germline, CDR1 is LNHDA, CDR2 SQIVND (reference sequence). This CDR3 is built from 15 residues. CDR3 nucleotides: TGTGCCAGTAGTATCCGACAGGGCCCAAATGAAAAACTGTTTTTT. It codes for CASSIRQGPNEKLFF.

The rearrangement uses TRBV18 and TRBJ2-5; a possible D gene is TRBD1 (7 bases). The CDR3 length is 14 residues. Germline assignment: CDR1 KGHSH and CDR2 LQKENI. V lost 3 bases to trimming and J lost 5 bases, with 13 bases between them. The CDR3 spells CASSPRRGQETQYF. CDR3 nucleotide sequence: TGTGCCAGCTCACCCAGGAGGGGGCAGGAGACCCAGTACTTC.

The chain uses TRBV14 and TRBJ2-7; D uncertain. Between the trimmed V and J ends, which lost 2 bases and 0 bases, there was a span of 5 bases. This CDR3 is 13 amino acids long. Germline V lookup: CDR1 SGHDN, CDR2 FVKESK. Here the CDR3 reads CASSQPSSYEQYF. DNA of the CDR3: TGTGCCAGCAGCCAACCAAGCTCCTACGAGCAGTACTTC. The full variable domain, its missing parts supplied by reference TRBV14 and TRBJ2-7, is EAGVTQFPSHSVIEKGQTVTLRCDPISGHDNLYWYRRVMGKEIKFLLHFVKESKQDESGMPNNRFLAERTGGTYSTLKVQPAELEDSGVYFCASSQPSSYEQYFGPGTRLTVT.

The genes are TRBV2 and TRBJ1-4; D not certain. V shed 4 bases and J shed 0 bases, with 15 bases lying between them. The CDR3 sequence is 17 residues long. Germline values: CDR1 SNHLY, CDR2 FYNNEI. The CDR3 loop is CASSADTVVTTNEKLFF. CDR3 nucleotides: TGTGCCAGCAGTGCAGACACGGTCGTCACAACTAATGAAAAACTGTTTTTT.

This rearrangement joins TRBV7-9 to TRBJ2-3; 7 bases align to TRBD1. Germline loops: CDR1 SEHNR, CDR2 FQNEAQ (reference sequence). The V gene end was trimmed by 5 bases and the J gene end by 2 bases; junction bases not matched to a gene: 10. The CDR3 has 16 amino acids. Here the CDR3 reads CASSKWTGPLTDTQYF. CDR3 DNA: TGTGCCAGCAGCAAGTGGACAGGACCACTCACAGATACGCAGTATTTT.

CDR3 nucleotides: TGTGCCAGCAGCCCGACAGAGGCCTATAATTCACCCCTCCACTTT. Protein product: CASSPTEAYNSPLHF. The gene calls are TRBV7-8 and TRBJ1-6; D is possibly TRBD1 (5 bases). Trimming removed 5 bases from V and 2 bases from J, with 10 bases in between. Germline assignment: CDR1 SGHVS and CDR2 FQNEAQ. The CDR3 extends over 15 amino acids.

Turning to this clone: At the DNA level, this CDR3 is encoded by other sequences in the same sample as well. J is TRBJ2-1 and V is TRBV30; D remains unclear. Per germline, CDR1 GTSNPN and CDR2 SVGIG (reference sequence). V gave up 0 bases and J gave up 3 bases, with 6 bases separating them. This CDR3 comprises 13 residues. As DNA, the CDR3 is TGTGCCTGGAGTGTCGGTCTCTACAATGAGCAGTTCTTC. This gives the protein CAWSVGLYNEQFF.

This rearrangement joins TRBV12-3 or TRBV12-4 to TRBJ1-2; tentatively, D is TRBD1 (6 bases). V lost 1 base and J 7 bases, leaving 7 bases between the germline ends. The length of the CDR3 is 12 residues. In nucleotides, the CDR3 is TGTGCCAGCAGTTTAGGGGACATTGGCTACACCTTC. It is translated as CASSLGDIGYTF.

The rearrangement links TRBV6-5 to TRBJ1-5, with D maybe TRBD1 (5 bases). Deletions cut 4 bases from V and 2 bases from J, with 9 bases between. Germline CDR1 reads MNHEY; CDR2 reads SVGAGI. The CDR3 has 14 residues. The CDR3 nucleotides are TGTGCCAGCAGTTCGGGGGGGGGCAATCAGCCCCAGCATTTT. Residues: CASSSGGGNQPQHF.

Worth noting for this clone: This CDR3 is also generated by other DNA sequences in the sample. The CDR3 is CASSSGTVNTEAFF. The CDR3 DNA reads TGTGCCAGCAGTTCCGGGACAGTGAACACTGAAGCTTTCTTT. V usage is TRBV6-5 and J usage is TRBJ1-1; TRBD1 aligns across 7 bases. The germline gives CDR1 MNHEY, CDR2 SVGAGI. V lost 4 bases and J lost 0; bases outside the gene matches: 2. This CDR3 has 14 amino acids.